A selection of T cell receptor beta chains follows, all from one sample in a study of blood T cell repertoires in COVID-19. Profiled with immunoSEQ multiplex PCR; TCRdb holds only in-frame clones, not every one. The sample has roughly 250,000 clones; approximately 88% are singletons. The source material was PBMCs or T cells enriched from blood (not recorded which). These TCRs come from a woman aged 25 to 39 with acute COVID-19. Both conserved end residues are part of each CDR3. Each record gives: clone size, D gene, V gene, J gene, CDR3 protein, CDR3 DNA. The D gene is left open where the match is weak. The listing skips clone size in some rows; elsewhere it reads once, few, many or a size class.

clone_size: NA; d_call: NA; v_call: TRBV10-3; j_call: TRBJ2-3; cdr3_aa: CAISESKEWADTQYF; cdr3_nt: TGTGCCATCAGTGAGTCGAAGGAGTGGGCAGATACGCAGTATTTT
clone_size: NA; d_call: NA; v_call: TRBV12-3/TRBV12-4; j_call: TRBJ1-2; cdr3_aa: CASSLDRQAACTF; cdr3_nt: TGTGCCAGCAGTTTAGATAGACAGGCAGCCTGCACCTTC
clone_size: NA; d_call: NA; v_call: TRBV29-1; j_call: TRBJ1-1; cdr3_aa: CSVGPSEAFF; cdr3_nt: TGCAGCGTTGGTCCCTCGGAAGCTTTCTTT
clone_size: NA; d_call: NA; v_call: TRBV10-3; j_call: TRBJ1-1; cdr3_aa: CAISEEGRENTEAFF; cdr3_nt: TGTGCCATCAGTGAGGAGGGTCGGGAGAACACTGAAGCTTTCTTT
clone_size: NA; d_call: TRBD1; v_call: TRBV5-1; j_call: TRBJ2-1; cdr3_aa: CASSPQGFNYNEQFF; cdr3_nt: TGCGCCAGCAGCCCACAGGGGTTCAATTACAATGAGCAGTTCTTC
clone_size: NA; d_call: NA; v_call: TRBV5-6; j_call: TRBJ2-4; cdr3_aa: CASSLVRLEDSSIQYF; cdr3_nt: TGTGCCAGCAGCTTGGTTCGGTTGGAGGACAGTTCCATTCAGTACTTC
clone_size: NA; d_call: TRBD1; v_call: TRBV29-1; j_call: TRBJ2-7; cdr3_aa: CSGGDRAYEQYF; cdr3_nt: TGCAGCGGCGGGGACAGGGCCTACGAGCAGTACTTC
clone_size: NA; d_call: TRBD1; v_call: TRBV27; j_call: TRBJ1-1; cdr3_aa: CASSTLGQHLGTEAFF; cdr3_nt: TGTGCCAGCAGCACCCTGGGACAGCATTTGGGTACTGAAGCTTTCTTT
clone_size: NA; d_call: TRBD2; v_call: TRBV7-2; j_call: TRBJ2-1; cdr3_aa: CASSLTSGGPPAVF; cdr3_nt: TGTGCCAGCAGCCTGACTAGCGGGGGGCCCCCCGCCGTCTTC
clone_size: NA; d_call: TRBD1; v_call: TRBV6-1; j_call: TRBJ1-2; cdr3_aa: CASSGQVTGTIPGYTF; cdr3_nt: TGTGCCAGCAGTGGACAGGTGACAGGGACAATCCCTGGCTACACCTTC
clone_size: NA; d_call: TRBD2; v_call: TRBV9; j_call: TRBJ2-1; cdr3_aa: CASSVGTSGNLNEQFF; cdr3_nt: TGTGCCAGCAGCGTAGGGACTAGCGGAAACCTCAATGAGCAGTTCTTC
clone_size: NA; d_call: TRBD1; v_call: TRBV25-1; j_call: TRBJ2-2; cdr3_aa: CASSERKTGGNTGELFF; cdr3_nt: TGTGCCAGCAGTGAACGGAAGACAGGGGGCAACACCGGGGAGCTGTTTTTT
clone_size: NA; d_call: NA; v_call: TRBV6-6; j_call: TRBJ1-3; cdr3_aa: CASTSAQVASGNTIYF; cdr3_nt: TGTGCCAGCACCTCGGCCCAAGTAGCTTCTGGAAACACCATATATTTT
clone_size: NA; d_call: TRBD1; v_call: TRBV7-2; j_call: TRBJ1-3; cdr3_aa: CASSLATGVGNTIYF; cdr3_nt: TGTGCCAGCAGCTTAGCTACAGGGGTTGGAAACACCATATATTTT
clone_size: once; d_call: NA; v_call: TRBV3-1/TRBV3-2; j_call: TRBJ2-1; cdr3_aa: CASSRPGNEQFF; cdr3_nt: TGTGCCAGCAGCCGCCCCGGGAATGAGCAGTTCTTC
clone_size: once; d_call: TRBD2; v_call: TRBV19; j_call: TRBJ2-2; cdr3_aa: CASKGSGYTGELFF; cdr3_nt: TGTGCCAGTAAGGGTAGCGGGTACACCGGGGAGCTGTTTTTT
clone_size: NA; d_call: NA; v_call: TRBV6-5; j_call: TRBJ1-5; cdr3_aa: CASSYSRFGDQPQHF; cdr3_nt: TGTGCCAGCAGTTACTCTAGGTTCGGGGATCAGCCCCAGCATTTT
clone_size: NA; d_call: NA; v_call: TRBV5-1; j_call: TRBJ2-1; cdr3_aa: CASSLGGREQFF; cdr3_nt: TGCGCCAGCAGCTTAGGAGGGCGGGAGCAGTTCTTC
clone_size: NA; d_call: TRBD1; v_call: TRBV5-6; j_call: TRBJ1-2; cdr3_aa: CASSLDRGRGYTF; cdr3_nt: TGTGCCAGCAGCTTGGACAGGGGGCGAGGCTACACCTTC
clone_size: NA; d_call: TRBD1; v_call: TRBV6-2/TRBV6-3; j_call: TRBJ2-2; cdr3_aa: CASSSPDRGVTGELFF; cdr3_nt: TGTGCCAGCAGTTCACCCGACAGGGGGGTGACCGGGGAGCTGTTTTTT
clone_size: NA; d_call: TRBD2; v_call: TRBV5-5; j_call: TRBJ2-3; cdr3_aa: CASSLRAGGTDTQYF; cdr3_nt: TGTGCCAGCAGCTTGAGGGCGGGGGGGACAGATACGCAGTATTTT
clone_size: NA; d_call: TRBD1; v_call: TRBV28; j_call: TRBJ2-7; cdr3_aa: CASSSPGQESAEQYF; cdr3_nt: TGTGCCAGCAGTTCCCCGGGACAGGAAAGCGCCGAGCAGTACTTC
clone_size: NA; d_call: NA; v_call: TRBV12-3/TRBV12-4; j_call: TRBJ1-1; cdr3_aa: CASRGRGSEAFF; cdr3_nt: TGTGCCAGCAGAGGGCGGGGCTCTGAAGCTTTCTTT
clone_size: NA; d_call: TRBD2; v_call: TRBV4-1; j_call: TRBJ2-3; cdr3_aa: CASSRSLAGGPNTQYF; cdr3_nt: TGCGCCAGCAGCCGATCACTAGCGGGGGGTCCCAATACGCAGTATTTT
clone_size: NA; d_call: NA; v_call: TRBV6-5; j_call: TRBJ2-7; cdr3_aa: CASSYSKYREYEQYF; cdr3_nt: TGTGCCAGCAGTTACTCGAAGTACAGAGAATACGAGCAGTACTTC
clone_size: NA; d_call: TRBD1; v_call: TRBV19; j_call: TRBJ1-2; cdr3_aa: CASSDRVGDGYTF; cdr3_nt: TGTGCCAGTAGTGACAGGGTTGGCGATGGCTACACCTTC
clone_size: NA; d_call: TRBD1; v_call: TRBV10-1; j_call: TRBJ1-1; cdr3_aa: CASSPNTGQMNTEAFF; cdr3_nt: TGCGCCAGCAGCCCTAATACGGGACAGATGAACACTGAAGCTTTCTTT
clone_size: NA; d_call: TRBD1; v_call: TRBV28; j_call: TRBJ2-7; cdr3_aa: CASSFRDRGREQYF; cdr3_nt: TGTGCCAGCAGTTTCCGGGACAGGGGGCGTGAGCAGTACTTC
clone_size: once; d_call: TRBD1; v_call: TRBV9; j_call: TRBJ1-1; cdr3_aa: CASSAGQGLTEAFF; cdr3_nt: TGTGCCAGCAGCGCGGGACAGGGATTAACTGAAGCTTTCTTT
clone_size: NA; d_call: TRBD1; v_call: TRBV10-3; j_call: TRBJ1-5; cdr3_aa: CAIKSGTDNQPQHF; cdr3_nt: TGTGCCATCAAATCCGGGACAGACAATCAGCCCCAGCATTTT
clone_size: NA; d_call: NA; v_call: TRBV3-1/TRBV3-2; j_call: TRBJ1-1; cdr3_aa: CASSQVQLRGEAFF; cdr3_nt: TGTGCCAGCAGCCAAGTTCAGCTCAGGGGAGAAGCTTTCTTT
clone_size: NA; d_call: TRBD2; v_call: TRBV19; j_call: TRBJ2-1; cdr3_aa: CASSPLAGGSSYNEQFF; cdr3_nt: TGTGCCAGTAGCCCTTTAGCGGGGGGGAGCTCCTACAATGAGCAGTTCTTC
clone_size: NA; d_call: NA; v_call: TRBV30; j_call: TRBJ1-6; cdr3_aa: CASDTGKNNSPLHF; cdr3_nt: TGTGCCTCCGATACCGGGAAGAATAATTCACCCCTCCACTTT
clone_size: NA; d_call: TRBD1; v_call: TRBV15; j_call: TRBJ1-2; cdr3_aa: CATSRDGTGDGYTF; cdr3_nt: TGTGCCACCAGCAGAGATGGGACAGGGGATGGCTACACCTTC
clone_size: NA; d_call: TRBD1; v_call: TRBV3-1/TRBV3-2; j_call: TRBJ1-2; cdr3_aa: CASSRSDRLDYGYTF; cdr3_nt: TGTGCCAGCAGCCGTTCGGACAGGCTCGACTATGGCTACACCTTC
clone_size: NA; d_call: TRBD2; v_call: TRBV19; j_call: TRBJ2-5; cdr3_aa: CASSIGAGGLVETQYF; cdr3_nt: TGTGCCAGTAGTATCGGGGCGGGGGGCCTGGTAGAGACCCAGTACTTC
clone_size: NA; d_call: NA; v_call: TRBV19; j_call: TRBJ1-3; cdr3_aa: CASIPSFAGGENTIYF; cdr3_nt: TGTGCCAGTATCCCCAGCTTTGCTGGGGGCGAAAACACCATATATTTT
clone_size: NA; d_call: TRBD1; v_call: TRBV6-5; j_call: TRBJ1-2; cdr3_aa: CASRGTGYGYTF; cdr3_nt: TGTGCCAGCAGAGGGACAGGGTATGGCTACACCTTC
clone_size: NA; d_call: NA; v_call: TRBV14; j_call: TRBJ1-6; cdr3_aa: CASSLTGWSGNSPLHF; cdr3_nt: TGTGCCAGCAGTCTTACAGGGTGGTCGGGAAATTCACCCCTCCACTTT
clone_size: NA; d_call: TRBD2; v_call: TRBV10-3; j_call: TRBJ2-1; cdr3_aa: CAISEYWTSAPEQFF; cdr3_nt: TGTGCCATCAGTGAGTACTGGACTAGCGCACCAGAGCAGTTCTTC
clone_size: NA; d_call: TRBD2; v_call: TRBV7-8; j_call: TRBJ2-5; cdr3_aa: CASSPRTSGGQETQYF; cdr3_nt: TGTGCCAGCAGCCCTCGGACTAGCGGGGGACAAGAGACCCAGTACTTC
clone_size: once; d_call: NA; v_call: TRBV9; j_call: TRBJ2-6; cdr3_aa: CASSVAVRVSGANVLTF; cdr3_nt: TGTGCCAGCAGCGTAGCTGTTCGGGTCTCTGGGGCCAACGTCCTGACTTTC